This T cell receptor (beta chain) was captured by sequencing in a study of CD8+ T cells in alopecia areata. Trimming took 5 bases from V and 2 from J, leaving 10 bases between them. The CDR3 is made up of 13 amino acids. Germline CDR1 and CDR2: MNHEY and SVGAGI. Peripheral blood and lesional scalp punch biopsies came from alopecia areata patients. Starting from PBMCs, sorting isolated CD4+ and CD8+ T cells. RNA extraction was followed by reverse transcription into cDNA, which acted as the sequencing template. Sequencing used immunoSEQ multiplex PCR; TCRdb keeps in-frame clones, though not all of them. The profile covers tens of thousands of clones, with roughly 44% appearing a single time and about a sixth taken by the ten largest.

The TCR originated in a human donor with alopecia areata. Material: CD8+ T cells sorted from blood, obtained at week 0. The genes are TRBV6-5 and TRBJ2-7, with D unclear. This CDR3 is CASSHTAAYEQYF. Written as DNA, the CDR3 is TGTGCCAGCAGTCATACCGCAGCCTACGAGCAGTACTTC.